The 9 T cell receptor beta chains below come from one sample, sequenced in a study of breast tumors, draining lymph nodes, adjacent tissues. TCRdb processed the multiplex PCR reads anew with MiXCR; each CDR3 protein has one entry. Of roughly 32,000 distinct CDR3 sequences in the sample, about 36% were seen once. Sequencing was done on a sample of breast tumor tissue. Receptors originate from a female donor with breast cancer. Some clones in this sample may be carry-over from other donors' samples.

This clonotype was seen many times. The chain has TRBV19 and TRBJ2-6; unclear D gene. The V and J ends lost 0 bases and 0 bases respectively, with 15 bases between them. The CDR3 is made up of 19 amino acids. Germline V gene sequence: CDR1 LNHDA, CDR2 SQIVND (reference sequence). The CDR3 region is CASSIERRPRSSGANVLTF. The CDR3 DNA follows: TGTGCCAGTAGTATAGAGAGGCGGCCCCGAAGCTCTGGGGCCAACGTCCTGACTTTC. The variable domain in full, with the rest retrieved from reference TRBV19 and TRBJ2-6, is DGGITQSPKYLFRKEGQNVTLSCEQNLNHDAMYWYRQDPGQGLRLIYYSQIVNDFQKGDIAEGYSVSREKKESFPLTVTSAQKNPTAFYLCASSIERRPRSSGANVLTFGAGSRLTVL.

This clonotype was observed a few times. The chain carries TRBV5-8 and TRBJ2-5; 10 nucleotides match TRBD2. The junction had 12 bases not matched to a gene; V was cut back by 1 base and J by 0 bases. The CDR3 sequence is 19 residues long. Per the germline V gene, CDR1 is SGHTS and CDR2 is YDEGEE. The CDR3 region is CASSLTGALAGGYQETQYF. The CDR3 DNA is TGTGCCAGCAGCTTGACGGGGGCCTTAGCGGGAGGTTACCAAGAGACCCAGTACTTC.

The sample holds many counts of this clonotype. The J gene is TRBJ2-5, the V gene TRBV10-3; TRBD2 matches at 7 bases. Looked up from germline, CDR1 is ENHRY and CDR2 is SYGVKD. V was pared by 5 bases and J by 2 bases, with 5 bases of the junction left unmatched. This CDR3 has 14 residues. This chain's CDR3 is CAISQISGQETQYF. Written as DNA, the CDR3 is TGTGCCATCAGTCAAATTAGCGGGCAAGAGACCCAGTACTTC.

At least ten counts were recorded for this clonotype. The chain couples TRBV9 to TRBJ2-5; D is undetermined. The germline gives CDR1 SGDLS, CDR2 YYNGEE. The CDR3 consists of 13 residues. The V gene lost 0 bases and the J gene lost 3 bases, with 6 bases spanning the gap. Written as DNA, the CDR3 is TGTGCCAGCAGCGTAGTTCCAGAAGAGACCCAGTACTTC. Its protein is CASSVVPEETQYF.

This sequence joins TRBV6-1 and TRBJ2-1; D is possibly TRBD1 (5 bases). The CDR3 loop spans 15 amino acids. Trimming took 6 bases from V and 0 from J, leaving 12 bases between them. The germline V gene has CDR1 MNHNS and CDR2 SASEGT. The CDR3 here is CASSRDRNSYNEQFF. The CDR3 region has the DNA TGTGCCAGCAGCCGCGACAGAAACTCCTACAATGAGCAGTTCTTC.

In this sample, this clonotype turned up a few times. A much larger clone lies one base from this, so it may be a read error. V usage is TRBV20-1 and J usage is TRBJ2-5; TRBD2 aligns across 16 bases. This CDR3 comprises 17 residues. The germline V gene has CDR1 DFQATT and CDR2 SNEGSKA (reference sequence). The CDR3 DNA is TGCAGTGTTAGAGGGCCCGGGACTAGCGGGAGGGCCGAGACCCAGTACTTC. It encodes CSVRGPGTSGRAETQYF.

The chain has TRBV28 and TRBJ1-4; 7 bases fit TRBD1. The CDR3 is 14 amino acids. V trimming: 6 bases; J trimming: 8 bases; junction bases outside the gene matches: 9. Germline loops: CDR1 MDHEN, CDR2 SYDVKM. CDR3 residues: CASSQPGQLEKLFF. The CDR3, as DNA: TGTGCCAGCAGCCAACCGGGACAGCTAGAAAAACTGTTTTTT.

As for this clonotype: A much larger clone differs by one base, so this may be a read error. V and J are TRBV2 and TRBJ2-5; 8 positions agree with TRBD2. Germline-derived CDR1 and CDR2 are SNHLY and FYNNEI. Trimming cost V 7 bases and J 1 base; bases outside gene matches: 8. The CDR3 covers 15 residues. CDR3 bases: TGTGCCAGCATCCGGTCTAGCGGGTTCCAAGAGACCCAGTACTTC. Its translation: CASIRSSGFQETQYF.

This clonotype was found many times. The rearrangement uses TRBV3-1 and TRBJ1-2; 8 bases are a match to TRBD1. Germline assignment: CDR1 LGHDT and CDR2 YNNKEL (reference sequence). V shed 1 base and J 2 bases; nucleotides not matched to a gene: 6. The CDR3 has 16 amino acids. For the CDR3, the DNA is TGTGCCAGCAGCCAAGCAGTTGGGACAGGAAACTATGGCTACACCTTC. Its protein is CASSQAVGTGNYGYTF.